This T cell receptor (beta chain) derives from a study of cytomegalovirus exposure and HLA in healthy donors. As for this clone: The antigen remains undetermined.

Study outcomes and limitations: Earlier analysis looked at TCR beta V segments, and most were productive about 87% or about 30% of the time.

The CDR3 covers 13 residues. V dropped 7 bases and J dropped 10; count of bases not matched to a gene: 6. The germline CDR1 and CDR2 sequences are SGHTA and FQGNSA. The study ran its PCR with 60 Vbeta and 13 Jbeta primers. Profiled with immunoSEQ multiplex PCR; TCRdb holds only in-frame clones, not every one. The repertoire includes 100,000 or so clones, around 75% of them detected once, and under 1.5% sits in the top ten. Sequencing used PBMCs. The genes are TRBV7-2 and TRBJ1-6, with 8 bases lining up with TRBD1. The TCR sequence derives from a man aged 35 to 55 in good health and CMV-seronegative. The CDR3, as DNA: TGTGCCAGCACCACGGACAGGGAATCACCCCTCCACTTT. Its translation is CASTTDRESPLHF.